This is a list of T cell receptor beta chains from one sample in a study. Each CDR3 protein gets one entry after TCRdb re-called the RT-PCR reads with MiXCR. The repertoire holds about 700,000 distinct CDR3 sequences, with 14% as singletons. Sequenced sample: memory CD4+ T cells from blood. The receptor source for this set is a female donor in good health, serving as a healthy control. Each CDR3 is given with its conserved first and last residue. The order of the fields is CDR3 protein, CDR3 DNA, J gene, V gene, D gene, clone size. A D gene is named only where the DNA matches it firmly. Only some rows state a clone size, as once, few, many or a class for expanded clones.

CAISESGMRSGNTIYF | TGTGCCATCAGTGAATCAGGGATGCGTTCTGGAAACACCATATATTTT | TRBJ1-3 | TRBV10-3 | . | .
CASSPWTGGFQPQHF | TGTGCCAGCAGTCCTTGGACAGGGGGCTTTCAGCCCCAGCATTTT | TRBJ1-5 | TRBV12-3/TRBV12-4 | TRBD1 | .
CASSQDWAGLVSYEQYF | TGTGCCAGCAGCCAAGATTGGGCGGGACTAGTAAGCTACGAGCAGTACTTC | TRBJ2-7 | TRBV4-2 | TRBD2 | many
CSAYLFGGTDYGYTF | TGCAGTGCCTATTTGTTCGGCGGGACAGATTATGGCTACACCTTC | TRBJ1-2 | TRBV20-1 | TRBD1 | .
CATSRGDPGGTEAFF | TGTGCCACCAGCAGAGGTGACCCGGGGGGCACTGAAGCTTTCTTT | TRBJ1-1 | TRBV15 | . | many
CSARDTSGLDTQYF | TGCAGTGCTAGAGACACTAGCGGGCTGGATACGCAGTATTTT | TRBJ2-3 | TRBV20-1 | TRBD2 | few
CATSDPGTDYEQYF | TGTGCCACCAGTGACCCCGGGACAGACTACGAGCAGTACTTC | TRBJ2-7 | TRBV24-1 | TRBD1 | many
CASSSAPGNTIYF | TGTGCCAGCAGCTCAGCCCCGGGAAACACCATATATTTT | TRBJ1-3 | TRBV7-2 | . | few
CASSKRILAKNIQYF | TGTGCCAGCTCGAAGAGGATCTTAGCCAAAAACATTCAGTACTTC | TRBJ2-4 | TRBV6-5 | . | few
CASSLSPLPYNEQFF | TGTGCCAGCAGCTTGAGCCCGTTACCCTACAATGAGCAGTTCTTC | TRBJ2-1 | TRBV5-6 | . | few
CASSPPGPNGKLFF | TGTGCCAGCAGCCCTCCAGGTCCTAATGGAAAACTGTTTTTT | TRBJ1-4 | TRBV9 | . | few
CSALHSGEDEQFF | TGCAGTGCTTTGCACTCGGGGGAGGACGAGCAGTTCTTC | TRBJ2-1 | TRBV20-1 | . | few
CAWSSGAPPDTQYF | TGTGCCTGGAGTTCGGGGGCCCCCCCAGATACGCAGTATTTT | TRBJ2-3 | TRBV30 | . | few
CASSQDSVSNEQFF | TGTGCCAGCAGCCAAGACTCGGTCTCCAATGAGCAGTTCTTC | TRBJ2-1 | TRBV3-1 | . | few
CASSPSTGTGSQGGFYEQYF | TGTGCCAGCAGCCCGTCGACCGGGACAGGGAGCCAGGGGGGCTTCTACGAGCAGTACTTC | TRBJ2-7 | TRBV7-9 | TRBD1 | .
CASSLDRKYGYTF | TGTGCCAGCAGCTTAGACAGAAAATATGGCTACACCTTC | TRBJ1-2 | TRBV11-2 | . | .
CASTLVGGTTEAFF | TGTGCCAGCACCTTGGTTGGGGGCACCACTGAAGCTTTCTTT | TRBJ1-1 | TRBV11-2 | . | .
CASSFRDRVGSYGYTF | TGTGCCAGCAGTTTTCGGGACAGGGTGGGGTCCTATGGCTACACCTTC | TRBJ1-2 | TRBV27 | TRBD1 | few
CASSEALLGYTQYF | TGTGCCAGCAGTGAAGCGCTTCTGGGTTATACCCAGTACTTC | TRBJ2-5 | TRBV6-1 | . | few
CASSPTSANEQFF | TGTGCCAGCAGCCCTACTAGCGCCAATGAGCAGTTCTTC | TRBJ2-1 | TRBV12-3/TRBV12-4 | TRBD2 | .
CASSMGHNTEAFF | TGTGCCAGCTCAATGGGACACAACACTGAAGCTTTCTTT | TRBJ1-1 | TRBV18 | . | few
CAIGAGGNTGELFF | TGTGCCATTGGAGCGGGGGGTAACACCGGGGAGCTGTTTTTT | TRBJ2-2 | TRBV10-3 | TRBD2 | .
CASSSYGIGEQFF | TGCGCCAGCAGCTCTTATGGAATAGGCGAGCAGTTCTTC | TRBJ2-1 | TRBV5-1 | . | few
CASSVGPGWDATQYF | TGTGCCAGCAGCGTAGGCCCAGGGTGGGATGCTACGCAGTATTTT | TRBJ2-3 | TRBV9 | . | few
CAISELTSSEQYF | TGTGCCATCAGTGAGCTTACATCCAGCGAGCAGTACTTC | TRBJ2-7 | TRBV10-3 | . | many
CAISAGQLNQPQHF | TGTGCCATCAGTGCGGGACAGCTGAATCAGCCCCAGCATTTT | TRBJ1-5 | TRBV10-3 | TRBD1 | .
CASSQGDGKETQYF | TGTGCCAGCAGCCAAGGGGACGGGAAAGAGACCCAGTACTTC | TRBJ2-5 | TRBV4-2 | . | few
CSAREGTFSGGYTF | TGCAGTGCTAGAGAGGGGACATTTTCGGGCGGCTACACCTTC | TRBJ1-2 | TRBV20-1 | . | .
CASSPTAYYGYTF | TGTGCCAGCAGCCCGACAGCATACTATGGCTACACCTTC | TRBJ1-2 | TRBV7-9 | . | many
CASSLPGRDEQYF | TGTGCCAGCAGCTTACCAGGGCGGGACGAGCAGTACTTC | TRBJ2-7 | TRBV7-3 | . | few
CSVTTSGRDTQYF | TGCAGCGTTACGACTAGCGGGAGGGATACGCAGTATTTT | TRBJ2-3 | TRBV29-1 | TRBD2 | many
CASSHRDRSMNTGELFF | TGTGCCAGCAGCCACCGGGACAGAAGCATGAACACCGGGGAGCTGTTTTTT | TRBJ2-2 | TRBV11-2 | TRBD1 | .
CAWSGTGISTDTQYF | TGTGCCTGGAGTGGGACGGGAATAAGCACAGATACGCAGTATTTT | TRBJ2-3 | TRBV30 | . | few
CSARIGGSTGELFF | TGCAGTGCTAGAATAGGCGGTAGTACCGGGGAGCTGTTTTTT | TRBJ2-2 | TRBV20-1 | . | few
CATSTGRVGPLHF | TGTGCCACCTCGACGGGTAGGGTTGGACCCCTCCACTTT | TRBJ1-6 | TRBV7-9 | . | many
CSATPLAADEQFF | TGCAGTGCGACCCCACTAGCGGCGGATGAGCAGTTCTTC | TRBJ2-1 | TRBV20-1 | TRBD2 | .
CASSLRNANTGELFF | TGTGCCAGCAGTTTAAGAAACGCGAACACCGGGGAGCTGTTTTTT | TRBJ2-2 | TRBV27 | . | few
CASRAGTSGYEQYF | TGTGCCAGCAGAGCCGGGACTAGCGGCTACGAGCAGTACTTC | TRBJ2-7 | TRBV7-2 | TRBD2 | few
CSARVTGLAGSFSYNEQFF | TGCAGTGCTAGAGTTACCGGGCTAGCGGGGTCTTTTTCCTACAATGAGCAGTTCTTC | TRBJ2-1 | TRBV20-1 | TRBD2 | many
CASSQTGTSGGDTQYF | TGTGCCAGCAGCCAAACCGGGACTAGCGGGGGCGATACGCAGTATTTT | TRBJ2-3 | TRBV11-2 | TRBD2 | many